Below are 17 T cell receptor beta chains sequenced from a single sample in a study of Ad26.COV2.S vaccination and SARS-CoV-2 variants. Libraries were prepared by immunoSEQ multiplex PCR; TCRdb keeps only in-frame clonotypes and omits some of them. The profile shows about 460,000 clones, 80% to 90% of them singletons. Treatment here: roughly 19 received Ad26.COV2.S at low or high dose, single or two shots; several received placebo; per-sample allocation not given. Sampling happened 63 days after the first vaccine or placebo injection. The source material was peripheral blood, sampled in a trial of Ad26.COV2.S vaccine versus placebo. The receptor source for this set is a person between 18 and 60 years old who received the Ad26.COV2.S COVID-19 vaccine or a placebo.

This clone occurred once. This rearrangement joins TRBV13 to TRBJ2-4; the D gene is possibly TRBD1 (6 bases). CDR3 size: 14 residues. Per germline, CDR1 PRHDT and CDR2 FYEKMQ (reference sequence). V lost 4 bases and J 4 bases, leaving 11 bases between the germline ends. CDR3 region: CASSSDSPKNIQYF. The CDR3 region has the DNA TGTGCCAGCAGCTCGGACAGCCCTAAAAACATTCAGTACTTC. The full variable domain, rest sourced from reference TRBV13 and TRBJ2-4, is AAGVIQSPRHLIKEKRETATLKCYPIPRHDTVYWYQQGPGQDPQFLISFYEKMQSDKGSIPDRFSAQQFSDYHSELNMSSLELGDSALYFCASSSDSPKNIQYFGAGTRLSVL.

This clone has only one observation. The chain combines TRBV13 with TRBJ1-3; D perhaps matches TRBD1 (5 bases). The germline V gene encodes CDR1 PRHDT and CDR2 FYEKMQ (reference sequence). V was pared by 10 bases and J by 4 bases, with 14 bases between. The CDR3 runs 13 residues. The CDR3 DNA reads TGTGCCACTTCCTGGGGGTCAGGAAACACCATATATTTT. This translates into CATSWGSGNTIYF.

The chain combines TRBV28 with TRBJ2-1; TRBD2 aligns across 7 bases. The V segment lost 4 bases and the J segment 6 bases; nucleotides outside the gene matches: 12. CDR3 length: 16 amino acids. Germline values: CDR1 MDHEN, CDR2 SYDVKM. CDR3 sequence reads: CASSSPVGGRINEQFF. The CDR3 nucleotides are TGTGCCAGCAGTTCGCCCGTCGGCGGGAGAATCAATGAGCAGTTCTTC.

The chain carries TRBV10-2 and TRBJ1-3; D is unresolved. This CDR3 has 14 amino acids. Looked up from germline, CDR1 is WSHSY and CDR2 is SAAADI. The V end was cut by 1 base, the J end by 0 bases, with 4 bases between. The CDR3 loop reads CASSEYSSGNTIYF. In DNA, the CDR3 is TGCGCCAGCAGTGAGTACAGCTCTGGAAACACCATATATTTT.

V usage is TRBV28 and J usage is TRBJ1-5, with 9 bases lining up with TRBD1. V shed 3 bases, J shed 7 bases, and the junction held 7 bases outside the gene matches. This CDR3 contains 15 residues. Germline-derived CDR1 and CDR2 are MDHEN and SYDVKM. The CDR3 DNA reads TGTGCCAGCAGTTTCCTCGGGACAGGGTCCCAGCCCCAGCATTTT. Its translation is CASSFLGTGSQPQHF.

The J gene is TRBJ2-7, the V gene TRBV6-2 or TRBV6-3; D might be TRBD2 (7 bases). The germline gives CDR1 MNHEY, CDR2 SVGEGT. CDR3 length: 15 amino acids. V lost 2 bases and J 6 bases, leaving 17 bases between the germline ends. CDR3 residues: CASSYPPRGGGEQYF. The CDR3 nucleotides read TGTGCCAGCAGTTACCCGCCCCGAGGGGGGGGCGAGCAGTACTTC.

The chain joins TRBV6-5 to TRBJ1-5; D remains unclear. Germline-derived CDR1 and CDR2 are MNHEY and SVGAGI. Trimming removed 6 bases at V and 4 bases at J, with 13 bases between. The CDR3 has 14 amino acids. CDR3 in amino acids: CASRSSGINQPQHF. In DNA, the CDR3 is TGTGCCAGCAGATCCTCAGGAATAAATCAGCCCCAGCATTTT.

The V and J genes are TRBV25-1 and TRBJ1-1; 9 nucleotides align to TRBD1. The CDR3 has 16 residues. The germline V gene has CDR1 MGHDK and CDR2 SYGVNS. Trimming took 3 bases from V and 0 from J; bases not matched to a gene: 5. In DNA, the CDR3 is TGTGCCAGCAGTGAGGACAGGGGCGAGGTGAACACTGAAGCTTTCTTT. Its protein product is CASSEDRGEVNTEAFF. Supplemented by reference TRBV25-1 and TRBJ1-1, the full variable domain reads EADIYQTPRYLVIGTGKKITLECSQTMGHDKMYWYQQDPGMELHLIHYSYGVNSTEKGDLSSESTVSRIRTEHFPLTLESARPSHTSQYLCASSEDRGEVNTEAFFGQGTRLTVV.

The rearrangement uses TRBV11-2 and TRBJ2-2, with 7 bases matching TRBD1. Per the germline V gene, CDR1 is SGHAT and CDR2 is FQNNGV. The CDR3 runs 13 residues. Trimming at V came to 5 bases and at J to 7 bases, leaving 4 bases not matched to a gene. CDR3 sequence (DNA): TGTGCCAGCAGCCGACAGGGAAACGGGGAGCTGTTTTTT. Translation gives CASSRQGNGELFF.

The CDR3 protein is CASSLEGPRAAEAFF. For the CDR3, the DNA is TGCGCCAGCAGCTTGGAAGGGCCAAGGGCGGCTGAAGCTTTCTTT. The chain recombines TRBV5-1 with TRBJ1-1; unclear D gene. V lost 0 bases to trimming and J lost 6 bases, with 15 bases between them. Germline V gene lookup returns CDR1 SGHRS and CDR2 YFSETQ. The CDR3 covers 15 residues.

This clone was found a few times. V usage is TRBV3-1 (or the pseudogene TRBV3-2) and J usage is TRBJ2-1; D possibly matches TRBD1 or TRBD2 (5 bases each). CDR3 size: 14 residues. Germline CDR1 is LGHDT and CDR2 is YNNKEL (reference sequence). The V and J ends lost 4 bases and 10 bases respectively, with 17 bases between them. CDR3 amino acids: CASSRAQPEGEQFF. The CDR3 nucleotides are TGTGCCAGCAGCCGCGCGCAACCCGAGGGGGAGCAGTTCTTC.

V is TRBV10-2 and J is TRBJ2-4; 8 nucleotides match TRBD1. Germline CDR1 is WSHSY and CDR2 is SAAADI. The CDR3 length is 16 residues. With 3 bases clipped from V and 7 bases from J, the junction kept 11 bases outside the gene matches. The CDR3 sequence is CASSDPRTGWGNIQYF. CDR3 nucleotides: TGCGCCAGCAGTGACCCGCGGACAGGGTGGGGGAACATTCAGTACTTC.

The V and J genes are TRBV3-1 (or the pseudogene TRBV3-2) and TRBJ2-7, with D unresolved. V was cut by 0 bases and J by 2 bases, with 14 bases left in between. There are 16 residues in the CDR3. The germline V gene has CDR1 LGHDT and CDR2 YNNKEL (reference sequence). The CDR3 protein is CASSQEVRKMPYEQYF. CDR3 nucleotides: TGTGCCAGCAGCCAAGAGGTTCGCAAAATGCCCTACGAGCAGTACTTC.

This clone was detected only a few times. The genes are TRBV6-5 and TRBJ1-5; D is perhaps TRBD1 (5 bases). The ends were cut back, 5 bases at V and 4 bases at J, with 12 bases in the middle. This CDR3 has 14 residues. Germline CDR1 and CDR2: MNHEY and SVGAGI. DNA of the CDR3: TGTGCCAGCAGTACCCGGGACGGAAATCAGCCCCAGCATTTT. Translation: CASSTRDGNQPQHF.

This chain connects TRBV19 to TRBJ2-1; TRBD2 agrees at 7 bases. CDR3 length equals 15 residues. Trimming removed 0 bases from V and 2 bases from J; junction bases left unmatched: 1. Germline values: CDR1 LNHDA, CDR2 SQIVND (reference sequence). CDR3 DNA sequence: TGTGCCAGTAGTATAGATACTAGCGCCTACAATGAGCAGTTCTTC. It specifies CASSIDTSAYNEQFF.

V is TRBV5-6 and J is TRBJ1-4, with 9 bases aligning to TRBD1. The length of the CDR3 is 16 residues. Germline-derived CDR1 and CDR2 are SGHDT and YYEEEE. With V trimmed by 4 bases and J by 4 bases, 8 bases remained unmatched. CDR3 bases: TGTGCCAGCAGCCTGGACAGGGGAAACCTTAATGAAAAACTGTTTTTT. The encoded protein is CASSLDRGNLNEKLFF. The whole variable domain, remainder taken from reference TRBV5-6 and TRBJ1-4, is DAGVTQSPTHLIKTRGQQVTLRCSPKSGHDTVSWYQQALGQGPQFIFQYYEEEERQRGNFPDRFSGHQFPNYSSELNVNALLLGDSALYLCASSLDRGNLNEKLFFGSGTQLSVL.

The chain uses TRBV28 and TRBJ1-3; 8 nucleotides align to TRBD1. CDR3 length equals 15 residues. Looked up from germline, CDR1 is MDHEN and CDR2 is SYDVKM. The V and J ends lost 5 bases and 0 bases, in that order; junction bases with no gene match: 3. The CDR3 is CASSRQGSSGNTIYF. The CDR3, as DNA: TGTGCCAGCAGTAGACAGGGGAGCTCTGGAAACACCATATATTTT.